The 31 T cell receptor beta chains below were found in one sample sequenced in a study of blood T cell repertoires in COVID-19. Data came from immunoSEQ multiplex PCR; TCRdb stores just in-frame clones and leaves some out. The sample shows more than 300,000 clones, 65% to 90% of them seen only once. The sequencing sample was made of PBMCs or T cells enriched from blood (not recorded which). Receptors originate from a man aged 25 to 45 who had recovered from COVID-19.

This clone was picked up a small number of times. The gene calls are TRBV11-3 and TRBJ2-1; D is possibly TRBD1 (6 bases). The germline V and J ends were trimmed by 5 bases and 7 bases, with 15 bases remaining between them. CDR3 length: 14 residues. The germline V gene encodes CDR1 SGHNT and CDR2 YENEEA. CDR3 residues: CASSTGHRDNEQFF. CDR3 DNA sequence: TGTGCCAGCAGCACAGGACACAGGGATAATGAGCAGTTCTTC.

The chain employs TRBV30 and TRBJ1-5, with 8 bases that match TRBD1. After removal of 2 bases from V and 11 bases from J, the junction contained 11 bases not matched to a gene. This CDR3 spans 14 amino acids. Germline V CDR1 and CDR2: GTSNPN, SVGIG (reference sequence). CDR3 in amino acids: CAWSPDRVIRAQHF. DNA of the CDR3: TGTGCCTGGAGTCCGGACAGGGTAATAAGAGCCCAGCATTTT.

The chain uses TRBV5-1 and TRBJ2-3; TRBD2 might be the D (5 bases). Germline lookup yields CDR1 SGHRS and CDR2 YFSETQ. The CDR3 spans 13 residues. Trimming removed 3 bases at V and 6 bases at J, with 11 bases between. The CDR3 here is CASSSSSGDTQYF. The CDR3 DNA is TGCGCCAGCAGCTCAAGTTCGGGGGATACGCAGTATTTT.

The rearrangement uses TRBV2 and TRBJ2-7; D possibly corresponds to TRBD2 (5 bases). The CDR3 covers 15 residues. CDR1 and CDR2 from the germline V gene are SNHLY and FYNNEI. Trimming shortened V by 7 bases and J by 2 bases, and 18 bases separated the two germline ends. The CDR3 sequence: CASMELVPRAYEQYF. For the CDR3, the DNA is TGTGCCAGCATGGAGTTAGTCCCGAGGGCCTACGAGCAGTACTTC.

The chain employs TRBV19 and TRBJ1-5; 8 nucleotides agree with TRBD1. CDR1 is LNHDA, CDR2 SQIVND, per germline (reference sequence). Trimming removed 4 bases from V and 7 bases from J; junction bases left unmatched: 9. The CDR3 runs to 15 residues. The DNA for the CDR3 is TGTGCCAGTAGTACGGCGGGACAGGAGAGCCAGCCCCAGCATTTT. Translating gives CASSTAGQESQPQHF.

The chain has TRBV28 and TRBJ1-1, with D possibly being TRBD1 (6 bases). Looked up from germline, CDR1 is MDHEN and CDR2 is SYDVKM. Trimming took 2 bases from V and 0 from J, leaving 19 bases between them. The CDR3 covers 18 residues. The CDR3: CASSLRRPGAYMNTEAFF. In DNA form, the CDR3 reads TGTGCCAGCAGTTTACGGAGACCAGGGGCCTACATGAACACTGAAGCTTTCTTT.

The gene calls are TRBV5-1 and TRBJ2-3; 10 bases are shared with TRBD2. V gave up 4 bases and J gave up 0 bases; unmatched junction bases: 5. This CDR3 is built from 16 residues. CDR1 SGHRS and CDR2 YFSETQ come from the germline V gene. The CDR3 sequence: CASSRYSGGSTDTQYF. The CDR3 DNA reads TGCGCCAGCAGCCGCTATAGCGGGGGGAGCACAGATACGCAGTATTTT.

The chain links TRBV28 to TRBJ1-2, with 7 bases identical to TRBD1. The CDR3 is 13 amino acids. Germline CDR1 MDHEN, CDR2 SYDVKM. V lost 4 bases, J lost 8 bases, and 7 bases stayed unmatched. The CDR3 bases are TGTGCCAGCAGTTCGGACAGGTTCGGGGGCTACACCTTC. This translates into CASSSDRFGGYTF.

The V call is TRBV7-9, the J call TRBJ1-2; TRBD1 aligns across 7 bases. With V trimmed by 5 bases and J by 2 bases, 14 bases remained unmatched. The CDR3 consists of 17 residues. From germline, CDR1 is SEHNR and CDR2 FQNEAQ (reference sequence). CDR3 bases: TGTGCCAGCAGCCGAAGTCTGGGCGGACAGGAGAACTATGGCTACACCTTC. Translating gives CASSRSLGGQENYGYTF.

The CDR3 loop is CASSLVGTSHGYTF. The CDR3 nucleotides are TGTGCCAGCAGCTTGGTTGGGACATCACATGGCTACACCTTC. The V and J genes are TRBV5-5 and TRBJ1-2; tentative D call: TRBD1 (6 bases). Germline CDR1 SGHKS, CDR2 YYEKEE (reference sequence). CDR3 length: 14 amino acids. Trimming removed 0 bases at V and 6 bases at J, with 12 bases between.

CDR3 region: CASSPTSGGSKTQYF. DNA for the CDR3: TGTGCCAGCTCACCGACTAGCGGGGGTTCGAAGACGCAGTATTTT. The chain couples TRBV18 to TRBJ2-3; 12 nucleotides align to TRBD2. CDR1 is KGHSH, CDR2 LQKENI, per germline. The CDR3 covers 15 residues. V shed 3 bases and J 9 bases; nucleotides not matched to a gene: 7. The full variable domain, rest sourced from reference TRBV18 and TRBJ2-3, is NAGVMQNPRHLVRRRGQEARLRCSPMKGHSHVYWYRQLPEEGLKFMVYLQKENIIDESGMPKERFSAEFPKEGPSILRIQQVVRGDSAAYFCASSPTSGGSKTQYFGPGTRLTVL.

The CDR3 region is CASSLSRRHEQFF. The CDR3 DNA follows: TGTGCCAGCAGCTTGAGTAGGAGGCATGAGCAGTTCTTC. The chain links TRBV11-2 to TRBJ2-1, with D possibly being TRBD2 (5 bases). From germline, CDR1 is SGHAT and CDR2 FQNNGV. This CDR3 is 13 amino acids long. Trimming left V 3 bases short and J 8 bases short, with 11 bases between.

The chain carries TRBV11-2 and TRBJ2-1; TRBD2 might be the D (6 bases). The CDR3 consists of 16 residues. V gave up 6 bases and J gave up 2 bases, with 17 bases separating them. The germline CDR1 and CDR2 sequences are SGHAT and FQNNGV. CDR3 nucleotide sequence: TGTGCCAGCAGTGCTTTATGGGCGGGACCCTACAATGAGCAGTTCTTC. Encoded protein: CASSALWAGPYNEQFF. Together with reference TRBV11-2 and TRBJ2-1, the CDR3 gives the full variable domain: EAGVAQSPRYKIIEKRQSVAFWCNPISGHATLYWYQQILGQGPKLLIQFQNNGVVDDSQLPKDRFSAERLKGVDSTLKIQPAKLEDSAVYLCASSALWAGPYNEQFFGPGTRLTVL.

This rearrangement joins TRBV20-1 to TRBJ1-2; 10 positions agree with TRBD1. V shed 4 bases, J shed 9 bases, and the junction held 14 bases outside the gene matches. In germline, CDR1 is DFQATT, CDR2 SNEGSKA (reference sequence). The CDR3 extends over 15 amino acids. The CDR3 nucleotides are TGCAGTGCTACTGACAGGGGGCGCGGCTTGGTGCGCTACACCTTC. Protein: CSATDRGRGLVRYTF.

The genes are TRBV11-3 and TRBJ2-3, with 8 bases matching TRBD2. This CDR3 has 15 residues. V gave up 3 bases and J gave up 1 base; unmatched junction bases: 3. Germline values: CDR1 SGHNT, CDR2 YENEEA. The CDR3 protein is CASSLRREGTDTQYF. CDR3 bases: TGTGCCAGCAGCTTGAGGCGGGAGGGCACAGATACGCAGTATTTT.

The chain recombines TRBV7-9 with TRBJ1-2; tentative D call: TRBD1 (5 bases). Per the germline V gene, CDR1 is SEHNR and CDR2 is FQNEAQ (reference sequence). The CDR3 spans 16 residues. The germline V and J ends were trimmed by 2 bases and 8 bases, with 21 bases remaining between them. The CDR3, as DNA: TGTGCCAGCAGCTTACGGGCGTCGGTAGTGGGGCACGGCTACACCTTC. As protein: CASSLRASVVGHGYTF.

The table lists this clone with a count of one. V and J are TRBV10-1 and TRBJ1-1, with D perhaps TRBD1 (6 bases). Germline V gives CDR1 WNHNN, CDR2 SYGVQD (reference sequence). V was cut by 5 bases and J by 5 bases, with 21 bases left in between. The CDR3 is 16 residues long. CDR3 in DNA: TGCGCCAGCAGTCTTGGCCGGGGGGCCCTTCAAACTGAAGCTTTCTTT. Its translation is CASSLGRGALQTEAFF.

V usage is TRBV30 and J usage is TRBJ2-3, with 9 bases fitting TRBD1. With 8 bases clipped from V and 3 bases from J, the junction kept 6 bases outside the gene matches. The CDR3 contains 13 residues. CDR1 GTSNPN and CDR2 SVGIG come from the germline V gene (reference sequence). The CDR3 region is CASGTGNTDTQYF. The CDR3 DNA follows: TGTGCCAGCGGGACAGGGAATACAGATACGCAGTATTTT. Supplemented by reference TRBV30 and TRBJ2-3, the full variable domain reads SQTIHQWPATLVQPVGSPLSLECTVEGTSNPNLYWYRQAAGRGLQLLFYSVGIGQISSEVPQNLSASRPQDRQFILSSKKLLLSDSGFYLCASGTGNTDTQYFGPGTRLTVL.

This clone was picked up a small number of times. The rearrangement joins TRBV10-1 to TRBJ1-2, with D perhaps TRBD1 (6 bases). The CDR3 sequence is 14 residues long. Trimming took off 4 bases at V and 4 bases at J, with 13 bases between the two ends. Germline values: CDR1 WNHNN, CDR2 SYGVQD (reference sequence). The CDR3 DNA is TGCGCCAGCAGTGCGGACAGAGAAACCTATGGCTACACCTTC. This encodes CASSADRETYGYTF.

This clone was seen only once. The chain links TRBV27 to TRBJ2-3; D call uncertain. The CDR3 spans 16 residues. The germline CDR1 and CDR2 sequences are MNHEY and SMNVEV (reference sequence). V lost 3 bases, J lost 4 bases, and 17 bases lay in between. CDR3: CASSLFLTESADTQYF. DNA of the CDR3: TGTGCCAGCAGTTTGTTTCTCACCGAAAGCGCAGATACGCAGTATTTT.

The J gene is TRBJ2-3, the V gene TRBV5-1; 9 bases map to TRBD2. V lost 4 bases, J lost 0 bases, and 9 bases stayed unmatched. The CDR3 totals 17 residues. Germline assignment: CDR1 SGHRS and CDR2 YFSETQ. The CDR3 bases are TGCGCCAGCAGCCAACGGACTAGCGCTGTAAGCACAGATACGCAGTATTTT. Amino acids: CASSQRTSAVSTDTQYF.

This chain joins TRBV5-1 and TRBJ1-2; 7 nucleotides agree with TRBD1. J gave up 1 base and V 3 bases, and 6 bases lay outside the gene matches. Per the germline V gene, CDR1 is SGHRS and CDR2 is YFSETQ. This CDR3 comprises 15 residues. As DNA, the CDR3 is TGCGCCAGCAGCTCTCAGACAGGGAATAACTATGGCTACACCTTC. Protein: CASSSQTGNNYGYTF.

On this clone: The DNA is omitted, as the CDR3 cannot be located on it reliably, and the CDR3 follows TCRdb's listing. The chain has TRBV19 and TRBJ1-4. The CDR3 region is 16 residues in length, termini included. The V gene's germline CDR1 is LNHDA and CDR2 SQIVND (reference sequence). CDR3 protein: CASRAILTFGGEKLFF.

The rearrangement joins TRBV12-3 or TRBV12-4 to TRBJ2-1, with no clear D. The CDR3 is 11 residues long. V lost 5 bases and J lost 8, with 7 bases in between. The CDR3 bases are TGTGCCAGCAGTCCTTCTTATGAGCAGTTCTTC. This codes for CASSPSYEQFF.

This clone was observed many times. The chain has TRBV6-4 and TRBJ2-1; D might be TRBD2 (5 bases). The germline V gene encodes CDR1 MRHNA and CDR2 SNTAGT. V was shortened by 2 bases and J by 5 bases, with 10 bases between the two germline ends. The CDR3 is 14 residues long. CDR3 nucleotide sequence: TGTGCCAGCAGTGACGGTGGGAGCCACAATGAGCAGTTCTTC. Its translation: CASSDGGSHNEQFF.

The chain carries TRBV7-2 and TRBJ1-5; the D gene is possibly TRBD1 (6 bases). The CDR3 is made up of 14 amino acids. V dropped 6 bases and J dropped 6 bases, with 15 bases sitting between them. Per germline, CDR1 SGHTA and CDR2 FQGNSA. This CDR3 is CASSPRGGGQPQHF. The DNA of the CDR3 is TGTGCCAGCAGTCCCAGGGGCGGAGGTCAGCCCCAGCATTTT.

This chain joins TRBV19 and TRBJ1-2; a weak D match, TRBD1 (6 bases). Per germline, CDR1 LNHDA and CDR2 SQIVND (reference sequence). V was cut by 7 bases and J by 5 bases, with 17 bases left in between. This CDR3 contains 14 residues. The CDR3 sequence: CASIQTGETYGYTF. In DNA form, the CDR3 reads TGTGCCAGTATACAGACAGGCGAGACGTATGGCTACACCTTC.

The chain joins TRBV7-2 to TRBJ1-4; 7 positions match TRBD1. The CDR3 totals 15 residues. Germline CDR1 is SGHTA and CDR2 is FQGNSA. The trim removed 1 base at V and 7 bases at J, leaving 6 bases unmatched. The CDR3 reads CASSLVGGTVEKLFF. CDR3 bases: TGTGCCAGCAGCTTAGTAGGCGGGACAGTTGAAAAACTGTTTTTT.

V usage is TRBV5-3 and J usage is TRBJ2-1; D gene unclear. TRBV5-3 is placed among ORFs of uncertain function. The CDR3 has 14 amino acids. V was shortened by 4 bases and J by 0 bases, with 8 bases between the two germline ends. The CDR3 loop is CARSQRSSYNEQFF. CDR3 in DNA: TGTGCCAGAAGCCAAAGGAGCTCCTACAATGAGCAGTTCTTC.

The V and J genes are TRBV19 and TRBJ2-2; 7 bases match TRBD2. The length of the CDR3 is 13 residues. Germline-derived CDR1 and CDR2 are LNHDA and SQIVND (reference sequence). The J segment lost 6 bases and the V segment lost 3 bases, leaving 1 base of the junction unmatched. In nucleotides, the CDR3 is TGTGCCAGTAGTATGGGGGGGGCCGGGGAGCTGTTTTTT. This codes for CASSMGGAGELFF.

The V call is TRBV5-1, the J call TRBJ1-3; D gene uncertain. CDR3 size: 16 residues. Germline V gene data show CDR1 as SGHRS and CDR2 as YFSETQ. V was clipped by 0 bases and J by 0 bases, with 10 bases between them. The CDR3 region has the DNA TGCGCCAGCAGCTTGGGCGTCAGCGACTCTGGAAACACCATATATTTT. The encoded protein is CASSLGVSDSGNTIYF. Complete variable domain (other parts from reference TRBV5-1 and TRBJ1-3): KAGVTQTPRYLIKTRGQQVTLSCSPISGHRSVSWYQQTPGQGLQFLFEYFSETQRNKGNFPGRFSGRQFSNSRSEMNVSTLELGDSALYLCASSLGVSDSGNTIYFGEGSWLTVV.